Listed below are T cell receptor beta chains from one sample, sequenced in a study of Ad26.COV2.S vaccination and SARS-CoV-2 variants. The assay was immunoSEQ multiplex PCR, and TCRdb's table has in-frame clones only and misses some. The repertoire holds roughly 320,000 clones, with approximately 86% as singletons. The sequenced sample was peripheral blood, obtained in a trial of Ad26.COV2.S vaccine versus placebo. The receptor set was obtained from a person aged 18-60 years who received the Ad26.COV2.S COVID-19 vaccine or a placebo. The CDR3 runs from the conserved cysteine through the conserved F or W. Fields, in order: D gene, J gene, V gene, clone size, CDR3 DNA, CDR3 protein. A D gene is named only where the DNA matches it firmly. A clone size is listed for some rows: how often the clone was seen (once, few, many), or a class if it is expanded.

d_gene: NA; j_gene: TRBJ1-5; v_gene: TRBV2; abundance: NA; CDR3nt: TGTGCCAGCAGGGGGGCCAGGGGTCAGGGTCAGCCCCAGCATTTT; CDR3aa: CASRGARGQGQPQHF
d_gene: TRBD1; j_gene: TRBJ2-7; v_gene: TRBV6-6; abundance: NA; CDR3nt: TGTGCCAGCAGTTTCGACAGGGTTAGGTACGAGCAGTACTTC; CDR3aa: CASSFDRVRYEQYF
d_gene: TRBD2; j_gene: TRBJ2-5; v_gene: TRBV5-1; abundance: NA; CDR3nt: TGCGCCAGCAGCGGAGGGACTAGAACCCGAGAGACCCAGTACTTC; CDR3aa: CASSGGTRTRETQYF
d_gene: NA; j_gene: TRBJ1-3; v_gene: TRBV5-6; abundance: NA; CDR3nt: TGTGCCAGCAGCTTCGGCAGAGTCTCTGGAAACACCATATATTTT; CDR3aa: CASSFGRVSGNTIYF
d_gene: NA; j_gene: TRBJ2-2; v_gene: TRBV18; abundance: NA; CDR3nt: TGTGCCAGCTCACCACCAGGACAGAACACCGGGGAGCTGTTTTTT; CDR3aa: CASSPPGQNTGELFF
d_gene: TRBD1; j_gene: TRBJ1-4; v_gene: TRBV5-1; abundance: NA; CDR3nt: TGCGCCAGCAGCCTCGACAGGGTTAATGAAAAACTGTTTTTT; CDR3aa: CASSLDRVNEKLFF
d_gene: NA; j_gene: TRBJ1-2; v_gene: TRBV9; abundance: NA; CDR3nt: TGTGCCAGCAGCGTAGTCGTGGGGGATGGCTACACCTTC; CDR3aa: CASSVVVGDGYTF
d_gene: TRBD2; j_gene: TRBJ2-3; v_gene: TRBV20-1; abundance: once; CDR3nt: TGCAGTGCTAGTACTAGCGGGCCTATCACAGATACGCAGTATTTT; CDR3aa: CSASTSGPITDTQYF
d_gene: NA; j_gene: TRBJ2-2; v_gene: TRBV18; abundance: NA; CDR3nt: TGTGCCAGCTCACCTGGTAGAGGGTTTGGAAACACCGGGGAGCTGTTTTTT; CDR3aa: CASSPGRGFGNTGELFF
d_gene: NA; j_gene: TRBJ1-4; v_gene: TRBV21-1; abundance: NA; CDR3nt: TGTGCCAGCAGCAAAGGGTGGGAGGGCCCAACTAATGAAAAACTGTTTTTT; CDR3aa: CASSKGWEGPTNEKLFF
d_gene: NA; j_gene: TRBJ1-1; v_gene: TRBV5-1; abundance: NA; CDR3nt: TGCGCCAGCAGCTTGGCAGGCAGGGAAGCTTTCTTT; CDR3aa: CASSLAGREAFF
d_gene: NA; j_gene: TRBJ1-1; v_gene: TRBV5-1; abundance: NA; CDR3nt: TGCGCCAGCAGCTTGACTCGGACAGAAGAAGCTTTCTTT; CDR3aa: CASSLTRTEEAFF
d_gene: NA; j_gene: TRBJ1-2; v_gene: TRBV6-4; abundance: NA; CDR3nt: TGTGCCAGCAGACCCACTCCAGGTGGGGGCTACACCTTC; CDR3aa: CASRPTPGGGYTF
d_gene: TRBD1; j_gene: TRBJ1-1; v_gene: TRBV10-3; abundance: NA; CDR3nt: TGTGCCATCACCCGAAGACAGGGCACGGAAGACACTGAAGCTTTCTTT; CDR3aa: CAITRRQGTEDTEAFF
d_gene: NA; j_gene: TRBJ2-1; v_gene: TRBV4-3; abundance: NA; CDR3nt: TGCGCCAGCAGCCAAGCTCACTTCGGATCCTACAATGAGCAGTTCTTC; CDR3aa: CASSQAHFGSYNEQFF
d_gene: NA; j_gene: TRBJ1-4; v_gene: TRBV7-2; abundance: NA; CDR3nt: TGTGCCAGCAGCTTATTGGGGGGCCCAACTAATGAAAAACTGTTTTTT; CDR3aa: CASSLLGGPTNEKLFF
d_gene: TRBD1; j_gene: TRBJ2-2; v_gene: TRBV7-7; abundance: NA; CDR3nt: TGTGCTAGCAGCACTGGGACAGGGGGCTACGACACCGGGGAGCTGTTTTTT; CDR3aa: CASSTGTGGYDTGELFF
d_gene: NA; j_gene: TRBJ1-6; v_gene: TRBV7-9; abundance: NA; CDR3nt: TGTGCCAGCAGCACGTCCAATTCACCCCTCCACTTT; CDR3aa: CASSTSNSPLHF
d_gene: NA; j_gene: TRBJ2-7; v_gene: TRBV6-5; abundance: NA; CDR3nt: TGTGCCAGCAGGGCAAGGGTTCAAGGGGGCGAGCAGTACTTC; CDR3aa: CASRARVQGGEQYF
d_gene: TRBD2; j_gene: TRBJ2-7; v_gene: TRBV4-1; abundance: NA; CDR3nt: TGCGCCAGCAGCCACCCAGGTGATCTAGCGGGGGGATCCTACGAGCAGTACTTC; CDR3aa: CASSHPGDLAGGSYEQYF
d_gene: NA; j_gene: TRBJ1-1; v_gene: TRBV5-1; abundance: NA; CDR3nt: TGCGCCAGCAGCTTGGATCCGAACACTGAAGCTTTCTTT; CDR3aa: CASSLDPNTEAFF
d_gene: NA; j_gene: TRBJ2-7; v_gene: TRBV6-5; abundance: NA; CDR3nt: TGTGCCAGCAGTCCCACCGGGACAAAAGCCTACGAGCAGTACTTC; CDR3aa: CASSPTGTKAYEQYF
d_gene: NA; j_gene: TRBJ2-7; v_gene: TRBV3-1/TRBV3-2; abundance: NA; CDR3nt: TGTGCCAGCAGCCAAGATAGGGTGGACAGCTCCTACGAGCAGTACTTC; CDR3aa: CASSQDRVDSSYEQYF
d_gene: NA; j_gene: TRBJ1-4; v_gene: TRBV7-9; abundance: NA; CDR3nt: TGTGCCAGCAGCCTCGGGGGAGGCAACGCTAATGAAAAACTGTTTTTT; CDR3aa: CASSLGGGNANEKLFF
d_gene: NA; j_gene: TRBJ1-2; v_gene: TRBV19; abundance: NA; CDR3nt: TGTGCCATCAAGGGGGACCCTGTGGGCTACACCTTC; CDR3aa: CAIKGDPVGYTF
d_gene: TRBD1; j_gene: TRBJ2-5; v_gene: TRBV5-1; abundance: NA; CDR3nt: TGCGCCAGCAGCTACTCCGGGACAGGGGGCGCGGAGACCCAGTACTTC; CDR3aa: CASSYSGTGGAETQYF
d_gene: TRBD1; j_gene: TRBJ1-2; v_gene: TRBV7-9; abundance: NA; CDR3nt: TGTGCCAGCAGCTACCGAAGCAGGGGGTCTAACTATGGCTACACCTTC; CDR3aa: CASSYRSRGSNYGYTF
d_gene: NA; j_gene: TRBJ1-1; v_gene: TRBV12-3/TRBV12-4; abundance: few; CDR3nt: TGTGCCAGCAGTTTGAGGGGGAACACTGAAGCTTTCTTT; CDR3aa: CASSLRGNTEAFF
d_gene: TRBD1; j_gene: TRBJ1-2; v_gene: TRBV7-6; abundance: few; CDR3nt: TGTGCCAGCAGCCCGGGGGGAGGACAGGGGGACTATGGCTACACCTTC; CDR3aa: CASSPGGGQGDYGYTF
d_gene: TRBD1; j_gene: TRBJ1-6; v_gene: TRBV9; abundance: NA; CDR3nt: TGTGCCAGCAGTTGGACAGGGGCGGCTGATTCACCCCTCCACTTT; CDR3aa: CASSWTGAADSPLHF
d_gene: TRBD1; j_gene: TRBJ1-5; v_gene: TRBV3-1/TRBV3-2; abundance: few; CDR3nt: TGTGCCAGCAGACAGGGGATGATTGGAAATCAGCCCCAGCATTTT; CDR3aa: CASRQGMIGNQPQHF
d_gene: NA; j_gene: TRBJ2-3; v_gene: TRBV6-5; abundance: NA; CDR3nt: TGTGCCAGCGAGGCAGGGAGCACAGATACGCAGTATTTT; CDR3aa: CASEAGSTDTQYF